The sequence of this T cell receptor beta chain was determined in a study of T-cell reconstitution after alpha-beta-depleted transplantation in children. Relative to its sample, this clonotype is medium-sized. J was trimmed by 4 bases and V by 5 bases; bases with no gene match: 13. The CDR3 length is 16 residues. The germline CDR1 and CDR2 sequences are SEHNR and FQNEAQ (reference sequence). The library targeted TCRbeta and was prepared with unique molecular identifiers. TCRdb used MiXCR to reprocess the PCR reads, holding one entry per CDR3 protein. In the table there are 4,000 to 5,000 distinct CDR3 sequences, roughly a fifth of which are singletons.

The sequence derives from a male patient between 2 and 15 years old who had a stem cell transplant for acute lymphoblastic leukemia, so the T cells may come from the graft donor. Sequences were derived from PBMCs, mostly from graft donor cells, sampled 180 days after TCRalphabeta/CD19-depleted stem cell transplant. This chain connects TRBV7-9 to TRBJ1-1; TRBD1 agrees at 7 bases. The CDR3 spells CASSDLTGFGITEAFF. In DNA form, the CDR3 reads TGTGCCAGCAGCGACCTGACAGGGTTTGGGATCACTGAAGCTTTCTTT.